The TCR beta chain under discussion was sequenced for a study of blood T cell repertoires in COVID-19. Study in general: Researchers got acute and convalescent COVID-19 samples from the United States, Italy and Spain.

The CDR3 is made up of 15 amino acids. V lost 7 bases and J 2 bases, leaving 17 bases between the germline ends. Under the authors' procedure: Reference gene primer amplification yielded estimated nucleated cell counts. Here immunoSEQ multiplex PCR was the method, and the copy in TCRdb shows in-frame clones only, minus some. V, J and clone size were drawn from that table, and D and trimming were deduced from the DNA. The table records approximately 260,000 clones, nearly 90% of them present only once. The Seattle patients, enrolled during active infection, were followed longitudinally. The TCR sequence derives from a woman aged 55-69 years with COVID-19, enrolled during active disease. Material for sequencing was peripheral blood. The V and J genes are TRBV23-1 and TRBJ1-1; D remains ambiguous. TRBV23-1 belongs to the ORF category, with a function that is uncertain. This CDR3 reads CASIQGRECNTEAFF. CDR3 sequence (DNA): TGCGCCAGCATCCAAGGGAGGGAATGCAACACTGAAGCTTTCTTT.